This T cell receptor beta chain is drawn from a study of sequential checkpoint blockade in melanoma (dated by TCRdb to between 2019 and 2020). Some background on the complete study: Patients were randomized 1:1 to first-line nivolumab followed by ipilimumab (arm A) or ipilimumab followed by nivolumab (arm B). Maintenance nivolumab came after both trial sequences. What the work shows at the level of the full study, not this receptor alone: The response-prediction model combining TCR metrics and mutation burden needs validation in larger, independent patient cohorts.

The immunoSEQ Assay was used to immunosequence TCRbeta CDR3 regions from genomic DNA. Genomic DNA was amplified by bias-controlled multiplex PCR before high-throughput sequencing. As for the original processing: To quantify the absolute abundance of each unique TCRbeta CDR3 region, the sequences were collapsed and filtered. Clonality, defined as 1 minus Pielou's evenness, was calculated using only productive rearrangements. Clones with significantly greater frequencies in on-treatment versus baseline samples were identified using a previously published method. This is the immuneACCESS table as TCRdb keeps it, with only in-frame sequences that have V and J called. A part of the clones is gone; compared with another copy, unresolved V genes explain less than half, and the rest is unexplained. The DNA was the basis for D and trimming; V, J and clone size are from that table. In this sample the table shows about 30,000 clones, roughly nine tenths of which occur a single time. The ten largest clones add up to around 13% of the sample.

Regarding this clone: Its antigen specificity is not known. Base qualities were left out, and no much larger clone turns up one base away.

This specimen's treatment or condition label, per the study, means: randomized to nivolumab then ipilimumab (arm A) or the reverse (arm B). None of the patients in the trial had previously been given DNA-damaging chemotherapy. On a FACS Aria II flow cytometer, live CD3+CD8+ cells that were negative for CD19 and CD56 were sorted from thawed PBMCs. CheckMate 064, a randomized, open-label phase II trial of sequential checkpoint blockade, was the source of the samples, all of which came from patients with melanoma. Peripheral blood mononuclear cells were collected by leukapheresis, purified with Ficoll-Paque, and frozen in human serum with approximately 10% DMSO. Immediately after sorting, the purity of the sorted blood CD3+CD8+ cells was confirmed to be >95%, and DNA was then extracted. V and J are trimmed by 2 bases and 6 bases, and the gene matches miss 4 bases of the junction. The CDR3 holds 14 amino acids from the cysteine to the phenylalanine. The retained sequence is limited to the CDR3, 42 bases, with the frame set at the first base. Reading the germline V gene gives CDR1 SGHDT and CDR2 YYEEEE.

The receptor chain draws on TRBV5-6 and TRBJ2-1; the junction holds 8 bases that match TRBD2. The source is a human donor with melanoma. The sample consisted of CD8+ T cells sorted from blood (inferred from file names), taken from a patient given nivolumab and ipilimumab in sequence. In nucleotide form, the sequence is TGTGCCAGCAGCTTCGAGGGACTAGTCAATGAGCAGTTCTTC. This encodes CASSFEGLVNEQFF.